The present entry profiles one T cell receptor (beta chain) with its context. Its antigen remains unknown. The data originate from a study of T cell repertoires in cytomegalovirus infection. Overall study context: It can be stated that public TCR beta signatures indicated CMV infection as well as a matching HLA type. The study's findings and limits: HLA-C-restricted CMV-specific TCR beta clonotypes were dominant in the ex vivo response.

TCRdb redid the calling of the reads with MiXCR, one entry per CDR3 protein. The sample has a few hundred thousand distinct CDR3 sequences; roughly 13% are singletons. The V gene lost 2 bases and the J gene lost 1 base, with 9 bases spanning the gap. CDR3 size: 15 residues. The sample taken for sequencing was PBMCs. The sequence derives from a human donor in good health (CMV status not recorded). Some clones in this sample may be carry-over from other donors' samples. The chain has TRBV12-3 or TRBV12-4 and TRBJ1-3; D is undetermined. The DNA of the CDR3 is TGTGCCAGCAGTTTAATGGGTTCTTCTGGAAACACCATATATTTT. Amino acids: CASSLMGSSGNTIYF.